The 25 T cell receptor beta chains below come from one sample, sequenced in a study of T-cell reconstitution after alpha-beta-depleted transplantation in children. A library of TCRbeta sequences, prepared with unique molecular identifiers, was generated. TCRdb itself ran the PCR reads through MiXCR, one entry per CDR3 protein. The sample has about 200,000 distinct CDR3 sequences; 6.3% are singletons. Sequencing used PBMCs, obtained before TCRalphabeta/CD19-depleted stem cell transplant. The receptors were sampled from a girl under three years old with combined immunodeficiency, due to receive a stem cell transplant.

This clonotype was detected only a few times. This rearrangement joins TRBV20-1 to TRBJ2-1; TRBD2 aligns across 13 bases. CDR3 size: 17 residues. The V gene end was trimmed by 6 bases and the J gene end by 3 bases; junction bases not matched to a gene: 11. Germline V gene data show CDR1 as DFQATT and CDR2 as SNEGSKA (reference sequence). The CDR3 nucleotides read TGCAGTGCCAGACTAGCGGGAGGCCGAGGGGTCTACAATGAGCAGTTCTTC. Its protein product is CSARLAGGRGVYNEQFF.

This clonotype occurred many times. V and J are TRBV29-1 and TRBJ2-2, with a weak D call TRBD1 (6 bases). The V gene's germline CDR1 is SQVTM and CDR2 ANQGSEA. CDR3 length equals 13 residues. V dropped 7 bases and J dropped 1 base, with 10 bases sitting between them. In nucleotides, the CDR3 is TGCAGCGCCTCGACAGGGAACACCGGGGAGCTGTTTTTT. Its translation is CSASTGNTGELFF.

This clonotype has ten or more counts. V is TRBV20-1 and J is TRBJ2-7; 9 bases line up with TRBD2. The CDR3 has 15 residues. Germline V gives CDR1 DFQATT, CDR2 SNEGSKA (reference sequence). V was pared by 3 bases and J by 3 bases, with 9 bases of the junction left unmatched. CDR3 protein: CSARESGGWLYEQYF. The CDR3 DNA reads TGCAGTGCTAGGGAAAGCGGGGGGTGGCTCTACGAGCAGTACTTC.

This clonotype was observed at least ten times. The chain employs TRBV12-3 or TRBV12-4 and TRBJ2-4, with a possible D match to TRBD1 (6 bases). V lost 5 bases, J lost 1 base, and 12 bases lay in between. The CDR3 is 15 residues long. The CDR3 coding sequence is TGTGCCAGCAGTACCCCAGGGGCGGCCAAAAACATTCAGTACTTC. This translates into CASSTPGAAKNIQYF.

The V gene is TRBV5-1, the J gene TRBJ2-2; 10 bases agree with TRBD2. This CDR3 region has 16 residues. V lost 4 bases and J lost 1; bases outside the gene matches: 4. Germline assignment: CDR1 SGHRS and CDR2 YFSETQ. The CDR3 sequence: CASSPSSGGNTGELFF. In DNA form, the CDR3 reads TGCGCCAGCAGCCCCTCTAGCGGGGGGAACACCGGGGAGCTGTTTTTT. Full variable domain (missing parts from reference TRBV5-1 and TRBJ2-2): KAGVTQTPRYLIKTRGQQVTLSCSPISGHRSVSWYQQTPGQGLQFLFEYFSETQRNKGNFPGRFSGRQFSNSRSEMNVSTLELGDSALYLCASSPSSGGNTGELFFGEGSRLTVL.

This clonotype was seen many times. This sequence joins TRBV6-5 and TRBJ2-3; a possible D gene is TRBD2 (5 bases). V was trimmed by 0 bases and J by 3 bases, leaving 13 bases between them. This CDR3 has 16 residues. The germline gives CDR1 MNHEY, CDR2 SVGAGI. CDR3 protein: CASSYSPGVSTDTQYF. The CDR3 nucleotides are TGTGCCAGCAGTTACTCACCCGGGGTCAGTACAGATACGCAGTATTTT.

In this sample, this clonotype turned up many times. The CDR3 DNA reads TGTGCCACCAGTGATTTGCGGGCAGATACGCAGTATTTT. This encodes CATSDLRADTQYF. The gene calls are TRBV24-1 and TRBJ2-3; no clear D. V lost 0 bases and J lost 4, with 4 bases in between. The germline CDR1 and CDR2 sequences are KGHDR and SFDVKD. CDR3 length equals 13 residues.

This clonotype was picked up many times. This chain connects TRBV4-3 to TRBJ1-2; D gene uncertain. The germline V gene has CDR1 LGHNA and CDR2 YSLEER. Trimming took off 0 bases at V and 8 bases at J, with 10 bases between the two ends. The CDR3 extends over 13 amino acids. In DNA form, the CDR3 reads TGCGCCAGCAGCCAAGATCATGGTGGGGGCTACACCTTC. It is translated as CASSQDHGGGYTF.

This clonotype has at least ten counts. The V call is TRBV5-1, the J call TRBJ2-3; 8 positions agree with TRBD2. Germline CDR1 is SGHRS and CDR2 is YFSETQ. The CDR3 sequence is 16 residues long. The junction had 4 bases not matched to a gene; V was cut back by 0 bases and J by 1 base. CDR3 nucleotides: TGCGCCAGCAGCTTGGCGAGCGGGGGACGCACAGATACGCAGTATTTT. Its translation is CASSLASGGRTDTQYF.

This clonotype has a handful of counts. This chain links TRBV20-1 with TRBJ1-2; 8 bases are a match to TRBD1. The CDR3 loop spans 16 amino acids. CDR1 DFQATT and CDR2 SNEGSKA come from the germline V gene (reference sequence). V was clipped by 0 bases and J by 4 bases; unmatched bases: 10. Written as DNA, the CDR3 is TGCAGTGCTAGAGACAGGGGGCGCGTTCATGGCTATGGCTACACCTTC. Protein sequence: CSARDRGRVHGYGYTF.

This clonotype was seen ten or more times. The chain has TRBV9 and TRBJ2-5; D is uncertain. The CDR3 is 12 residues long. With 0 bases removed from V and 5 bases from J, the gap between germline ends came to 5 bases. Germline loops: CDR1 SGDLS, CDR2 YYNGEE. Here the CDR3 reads CASSVDGETQYF. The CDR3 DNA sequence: TGTGCCAGCAGCGTAGATGGGGAGACCCAGTACTTC.

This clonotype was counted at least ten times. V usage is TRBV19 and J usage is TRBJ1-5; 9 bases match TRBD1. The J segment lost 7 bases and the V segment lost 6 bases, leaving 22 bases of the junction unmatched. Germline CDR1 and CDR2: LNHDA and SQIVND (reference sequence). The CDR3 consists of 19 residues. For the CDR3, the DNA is TGTGCCAGTAGGCCATTCTCCGGGACAGGGATGGGAAGGGGCCAGCCCCAGCATTTT. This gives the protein CASRPFSGTGMGRGQPQHF.

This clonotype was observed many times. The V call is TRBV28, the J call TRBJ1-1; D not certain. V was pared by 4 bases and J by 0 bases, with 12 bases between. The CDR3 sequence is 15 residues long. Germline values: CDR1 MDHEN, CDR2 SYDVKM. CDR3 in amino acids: CASSSPGRMNTEAFF. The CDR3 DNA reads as TGTGCCAGCAGTTCGCCTGGACGGATGAACACTGAAGCTTTCTTT.

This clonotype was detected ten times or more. In nucleotides, the CDR3 is TGCGCCAGCAGCCAAGATAGTCTTCGGCAGGGGCTTTATGAAAAACTGTTTTTT. This gives the protein CASSQDSLRQGLYEKLFF. The chain combines TRBV4-1 with TRBJ1-4, with a possible D match to TRBD1 (6 bases). Deletions cut 0 bases from V and 6 bases from J, with 20 bases between. CDR1 MGHRA and CDR2 YSYEKL come from the germline V gene. This CDR3 comprises 18 residues.

CDR3 bases: TGTGCCAGCAGGATAGCGTCGAGCTCCTACGAGCAGTACTTC. It encodes CASRIASSSYEQYF. This chain uses TRBV2 with TRBJ2-7, with D perhaps TRBD2 (5 bases). In germline, CDR1 is SNHLY, CDR2 FYNNEI. Trimming left V 6 bases short and J 0 bases short, with 12 bases between. The CDR3 consists of 14 residues.

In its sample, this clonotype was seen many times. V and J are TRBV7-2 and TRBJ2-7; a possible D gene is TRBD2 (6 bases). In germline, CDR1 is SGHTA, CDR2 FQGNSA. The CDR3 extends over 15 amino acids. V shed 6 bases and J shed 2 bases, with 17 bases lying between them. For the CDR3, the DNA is TGTGCCAGCAGTCCTAGCTGGGGGGACGCCTACGAGCAGTACTTC. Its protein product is CASSPSWGDAYEQYF.

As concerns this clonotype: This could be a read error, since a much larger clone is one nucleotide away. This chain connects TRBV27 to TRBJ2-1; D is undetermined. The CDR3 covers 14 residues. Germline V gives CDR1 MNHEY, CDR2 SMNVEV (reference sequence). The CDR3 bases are TGTGCCAGCGGGTTTAACAACCACCACAATAAGCAGTTCTTC. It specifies CASGFNNHHNKQFF.

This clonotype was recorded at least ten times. CDR3 in amino acids: CASSLVGTSGYNEQFF. The CDR3 DNA sequence: TGTGCCAGCAGCTTAGTAGGGACTAGCGGCTACAATGAGCAGTTCTTC. This chain uses TRBV11-1 with TRBJ2-1; 11 nucleotides align to TRBD2. V gave up 1 base and J gave up 3 bases; unmatched junction bases: 2. The CDR3 has 16 residues. The germline V gene has CDR1 SGHAT and CDR2 FQDESV (reference sequence).

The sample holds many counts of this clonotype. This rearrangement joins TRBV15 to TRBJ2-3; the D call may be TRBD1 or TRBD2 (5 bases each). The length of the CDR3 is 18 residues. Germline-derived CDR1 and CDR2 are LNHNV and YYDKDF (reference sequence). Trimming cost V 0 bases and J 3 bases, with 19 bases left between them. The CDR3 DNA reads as TGTGCCACCAGCAGAGATCGTGGGGGAGCGTATGTGACAGATACGCAGTATTTT. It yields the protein CATSRDRGGAYVTDTQYF.

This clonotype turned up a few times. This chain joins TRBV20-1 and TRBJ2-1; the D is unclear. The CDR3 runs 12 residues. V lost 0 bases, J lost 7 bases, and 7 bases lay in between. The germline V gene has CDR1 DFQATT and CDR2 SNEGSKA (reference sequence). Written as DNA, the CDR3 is TGCAGTGCTAGAGATCTGTTGAATGAGCAGTTCTTC. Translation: CSARDLLNEQFF.

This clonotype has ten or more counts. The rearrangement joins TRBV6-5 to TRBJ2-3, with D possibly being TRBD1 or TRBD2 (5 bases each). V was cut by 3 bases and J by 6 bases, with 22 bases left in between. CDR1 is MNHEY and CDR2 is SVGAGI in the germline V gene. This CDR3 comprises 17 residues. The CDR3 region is CASSYLGRGIEGDTQYF. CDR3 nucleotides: TGTGCCAGCAGTTATTTAGGTCGAGGAATCGAGGGGGATACGCAGTATTTT.

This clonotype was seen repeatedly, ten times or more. The CDR3: CSAQPGQGIYEQYF. Here the CDR3 DNA reads TGCAGTGCCCAGCCGGGACAGGGGATCTACGAGCAGTACTTC. The rearrangement uses TRBV20-1 and TRBJ2-7; 10 bases are a match to TRBD1. Germline CDR1 and CDR2: DFQATT and SNEGSKA (reference sequence). The CDR3 consists of 14 residues. The V gene end was trimmed by 6 bases and the J gene end by 3 bases; junction bases not matched to a gene: 8.

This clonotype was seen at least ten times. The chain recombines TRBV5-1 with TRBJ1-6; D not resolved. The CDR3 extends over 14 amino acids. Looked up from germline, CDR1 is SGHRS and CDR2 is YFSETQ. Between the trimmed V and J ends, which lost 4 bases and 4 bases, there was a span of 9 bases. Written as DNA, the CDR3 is TGCGCCAGCAGCCCGGCAGCGTATAATTCACCCCTCCACTTT. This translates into CASSPAAYNSPLHF.

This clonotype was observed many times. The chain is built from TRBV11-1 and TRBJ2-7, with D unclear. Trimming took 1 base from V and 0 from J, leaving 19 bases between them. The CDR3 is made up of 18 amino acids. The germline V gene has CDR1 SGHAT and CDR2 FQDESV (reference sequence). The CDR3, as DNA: TGTGCCAGCAGCTTAGGAAATCAAGAGATCGGCTTCTCCTACGAGCAGTACTTC. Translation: CASSLGNQEIGFSYEQYF.

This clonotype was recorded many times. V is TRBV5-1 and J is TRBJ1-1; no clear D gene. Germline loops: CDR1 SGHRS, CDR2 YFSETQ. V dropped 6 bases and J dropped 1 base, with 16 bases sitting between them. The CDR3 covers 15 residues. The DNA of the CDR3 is TGCGCCAGCACCCCTAGGGAGGGCCAGAACACTGAAGCTTTCTTT. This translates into CASTPREGQNTEAFF.